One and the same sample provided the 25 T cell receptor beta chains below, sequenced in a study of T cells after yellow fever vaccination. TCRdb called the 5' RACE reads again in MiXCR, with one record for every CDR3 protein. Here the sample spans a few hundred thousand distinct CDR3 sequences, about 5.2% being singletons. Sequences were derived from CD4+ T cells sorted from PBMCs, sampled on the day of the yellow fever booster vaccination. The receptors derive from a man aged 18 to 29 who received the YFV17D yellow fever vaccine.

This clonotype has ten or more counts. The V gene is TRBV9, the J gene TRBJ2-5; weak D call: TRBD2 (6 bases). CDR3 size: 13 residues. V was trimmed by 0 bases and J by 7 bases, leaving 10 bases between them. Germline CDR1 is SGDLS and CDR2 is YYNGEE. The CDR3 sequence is CASSVETAGTQYF. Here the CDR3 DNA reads TGTGCCAGCAGCGTAGAGACAGCGGGGACCCAGTACTTC.

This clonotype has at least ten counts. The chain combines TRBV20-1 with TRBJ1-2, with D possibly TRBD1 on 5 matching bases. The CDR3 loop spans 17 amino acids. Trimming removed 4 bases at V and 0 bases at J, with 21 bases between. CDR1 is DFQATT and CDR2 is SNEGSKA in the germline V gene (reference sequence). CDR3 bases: TGCAGTGCTAATGAAGTGACGGTCCGGGGCGCTAACTATGGCTACACCTTC. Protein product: CSANEVTVRGANYGYTF.

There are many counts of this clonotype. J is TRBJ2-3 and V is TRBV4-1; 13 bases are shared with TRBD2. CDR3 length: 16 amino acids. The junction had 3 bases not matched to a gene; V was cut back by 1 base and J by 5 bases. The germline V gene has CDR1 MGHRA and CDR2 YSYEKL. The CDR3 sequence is CASSQGTSGGLDTQYF. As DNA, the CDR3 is TGCGCCAGCAGCCAAGGGACTAGCGGGGGCCTAGATACGCAGTATTTT.

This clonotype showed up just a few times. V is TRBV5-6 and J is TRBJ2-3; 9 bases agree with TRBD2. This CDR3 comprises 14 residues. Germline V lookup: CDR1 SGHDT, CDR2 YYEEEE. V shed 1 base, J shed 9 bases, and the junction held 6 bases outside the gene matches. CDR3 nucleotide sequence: TGTGCCAGCAGCTTGAGGTTGCGGGGGGGGACGCAGTATTTT. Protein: CASSLRLRGGTQYF. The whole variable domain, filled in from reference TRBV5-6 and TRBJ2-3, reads DAGVTQSPTHLIKTRGQQVTLRCSPKSGHDTVSWYQQALGQGPQFIFQYYEEEERQRGNFPDRFSGHQFPNYSSELNVNALLLGDSALYLCASSLRLRGGTQYFGPGTRLTVL.

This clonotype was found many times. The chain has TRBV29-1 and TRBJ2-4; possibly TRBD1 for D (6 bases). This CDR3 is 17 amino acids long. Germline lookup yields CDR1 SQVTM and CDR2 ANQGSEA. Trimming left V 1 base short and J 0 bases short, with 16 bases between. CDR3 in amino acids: CSVEAENRDVAKNIQYF. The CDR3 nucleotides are TGCAGCGTTGAAGCGGAAAACAGGGACGTAGCCAAAAACATTCAGTACTTC. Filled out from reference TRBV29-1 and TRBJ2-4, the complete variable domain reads SAVISQKPSRDICQRGTSLTIQCQVDSQVTMMFWYRQQPGQSLTLIATANQGSEATYESGFVIDKFPISRPNLTFSTLTVSNMSPEDSSIYLCSVEAENRDVAKNIQYFGAGTRLSVL.

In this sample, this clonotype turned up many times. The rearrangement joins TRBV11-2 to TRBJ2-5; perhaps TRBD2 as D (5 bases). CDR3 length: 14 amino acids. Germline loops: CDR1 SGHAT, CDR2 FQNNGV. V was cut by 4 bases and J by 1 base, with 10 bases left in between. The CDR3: CASSWRTTQETQYF. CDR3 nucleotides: TGTGCCAGCAGCTGGAGGACCACCCAAGAGACCCAGTACTTC.

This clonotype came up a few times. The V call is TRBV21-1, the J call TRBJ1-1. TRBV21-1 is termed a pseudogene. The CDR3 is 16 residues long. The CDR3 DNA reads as TGTGCCAGCAGCTCCCGTAGACCAGGGGCGAACACTGAAGCTTTCTTT. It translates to CASSSRRPGANTEAFF.

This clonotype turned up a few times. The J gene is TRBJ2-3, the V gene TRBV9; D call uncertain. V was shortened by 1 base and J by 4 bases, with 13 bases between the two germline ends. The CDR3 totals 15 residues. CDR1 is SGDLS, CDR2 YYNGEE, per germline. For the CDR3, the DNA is TGTGCCAGCAGCGTACTGAGCCTGCATGCAGATACGCAGTATTTT. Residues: CASSVLSLHADTQYF. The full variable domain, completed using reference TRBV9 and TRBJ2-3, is DSGVTQTPKHLITATGQRVTLRCSPRSGDLSVYWYQQSLDQGLQFLIQYYNGEERAKGNILERFSAQQFPDLHSELNLSSLELGDSALYFCASSVLSLHADTQYFGPGTRLTVL.

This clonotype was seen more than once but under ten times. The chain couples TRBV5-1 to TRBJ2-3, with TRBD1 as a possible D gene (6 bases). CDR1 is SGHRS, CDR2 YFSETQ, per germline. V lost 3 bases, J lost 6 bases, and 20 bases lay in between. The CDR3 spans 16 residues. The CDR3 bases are TGCGCCAGCAGCTCCCGGCTAGTTGGGGGCATTGATACGCAGTATTTT. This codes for CASSSRLVGGIDTQYF.

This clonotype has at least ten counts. CDR3 region: CASSRSGDYGYTF. CDR3 sequence (DNA): TGTGCCAGTAGTAGATCCGGGGACTATGGCTACACCTTC. The chain has TRBV19 and TRBJ1-2; D not certain. V lost 4 bases to trimming and J lost 3 bases, with 9 bases between them. This CDR3 contains 13 residues. CDR1 is LNHDA, CDR2 SQIVND, per germline (reference sequence).

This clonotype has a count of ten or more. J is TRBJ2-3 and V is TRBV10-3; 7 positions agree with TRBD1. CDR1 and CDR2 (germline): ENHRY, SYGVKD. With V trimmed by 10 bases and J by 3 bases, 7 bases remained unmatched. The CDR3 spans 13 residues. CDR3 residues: CANQGVGTDTQYF. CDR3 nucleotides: TGTGCCAACCAGGGGGTCGGAACAGATACGCAGTATTTT.

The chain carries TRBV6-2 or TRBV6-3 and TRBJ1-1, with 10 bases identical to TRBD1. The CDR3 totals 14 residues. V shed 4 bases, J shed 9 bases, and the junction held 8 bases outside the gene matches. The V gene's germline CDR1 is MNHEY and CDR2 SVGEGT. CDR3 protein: CASSLTPGQGKAFF. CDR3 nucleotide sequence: TGTGCCAGCAGTTTGACCCCGGGACAGGGGAAAGCTTTCTTT.

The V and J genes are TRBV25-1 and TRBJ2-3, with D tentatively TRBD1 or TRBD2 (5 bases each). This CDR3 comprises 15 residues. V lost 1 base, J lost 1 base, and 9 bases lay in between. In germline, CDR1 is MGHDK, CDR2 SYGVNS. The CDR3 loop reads CASSESGTGTDTQYF. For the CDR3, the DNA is TGTGCCAGCAGTGAATCAGGGACGGGCACAGATACGCAGTATTTT.

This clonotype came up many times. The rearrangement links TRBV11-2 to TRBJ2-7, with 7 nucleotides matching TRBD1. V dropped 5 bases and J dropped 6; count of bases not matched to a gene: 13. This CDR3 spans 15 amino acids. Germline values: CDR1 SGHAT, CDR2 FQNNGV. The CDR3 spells CASSPLTGKGSEQYV. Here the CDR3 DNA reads TGTGCCAGCAGCCCGTTGACAGGGAAAGGGAGCGAGCAGTACGTC.

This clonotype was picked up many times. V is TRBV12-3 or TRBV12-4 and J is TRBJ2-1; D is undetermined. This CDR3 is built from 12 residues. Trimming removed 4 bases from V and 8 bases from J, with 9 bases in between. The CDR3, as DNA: TGTGCCAGCAGTTCCCTTTCCGATGAGCAGTTCTTC. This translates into CASSSLSDEQFF.

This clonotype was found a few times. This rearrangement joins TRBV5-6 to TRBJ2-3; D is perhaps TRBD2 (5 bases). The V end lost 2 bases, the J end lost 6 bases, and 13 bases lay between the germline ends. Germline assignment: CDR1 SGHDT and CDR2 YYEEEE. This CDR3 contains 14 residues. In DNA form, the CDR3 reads TGTGCCAGCAGCTTTTTAGCGCGTATGGATACGCAGTATTTT. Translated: CASSFLARMDTQYF.

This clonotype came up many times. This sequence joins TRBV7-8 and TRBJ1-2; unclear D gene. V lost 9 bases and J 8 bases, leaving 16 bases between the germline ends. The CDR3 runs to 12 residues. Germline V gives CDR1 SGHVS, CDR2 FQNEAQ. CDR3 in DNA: TGTGCCAGTGGGTTGGTCCGCGGGGGCTACACCTTC. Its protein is CASGLVRGGYTF.

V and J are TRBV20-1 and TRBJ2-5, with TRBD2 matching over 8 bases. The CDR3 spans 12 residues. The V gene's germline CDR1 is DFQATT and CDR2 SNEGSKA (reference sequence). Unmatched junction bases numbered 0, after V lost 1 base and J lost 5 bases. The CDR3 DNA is TGCAGTGCTAGAGGACTAGCGGAGACCCAGTACTTC. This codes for CSARGLAETQYF.

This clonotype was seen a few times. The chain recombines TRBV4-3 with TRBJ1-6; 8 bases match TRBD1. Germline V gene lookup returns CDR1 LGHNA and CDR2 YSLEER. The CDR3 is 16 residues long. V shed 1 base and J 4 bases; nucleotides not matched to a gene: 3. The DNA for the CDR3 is TGCGCCAGCAGCCAAGGGACAGGGAGGTATAATTCACCCCTCCACTTT. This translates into CASSQGTGRYNSPLHF.

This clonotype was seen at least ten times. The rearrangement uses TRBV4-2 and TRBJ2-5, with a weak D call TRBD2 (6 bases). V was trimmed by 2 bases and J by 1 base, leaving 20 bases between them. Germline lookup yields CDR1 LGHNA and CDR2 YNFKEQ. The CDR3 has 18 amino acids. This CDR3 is CASSQFGGTGIPQETQYF. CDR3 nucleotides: TGTGCCAGCAGCCAATTTGGCGGGACCGGGATTCCCCAAGAGACCCAGTACTTC.

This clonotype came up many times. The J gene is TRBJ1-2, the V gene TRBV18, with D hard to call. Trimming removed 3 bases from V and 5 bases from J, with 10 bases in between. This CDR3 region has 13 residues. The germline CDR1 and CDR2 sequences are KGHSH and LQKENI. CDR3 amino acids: CASSPDGPYGYTF. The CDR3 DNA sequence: TGTGCCAGCTCACCCGACGGACCGTATGGCTACACCTTC.

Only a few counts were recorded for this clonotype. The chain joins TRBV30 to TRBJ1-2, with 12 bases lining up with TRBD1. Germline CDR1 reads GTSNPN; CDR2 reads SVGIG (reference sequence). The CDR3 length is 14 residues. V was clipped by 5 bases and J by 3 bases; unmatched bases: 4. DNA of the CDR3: TGTGCCTGGGAGGGACAGGGGGCTCACTATGGCTACACCTTC. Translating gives CAWEGQGAHYGYTF. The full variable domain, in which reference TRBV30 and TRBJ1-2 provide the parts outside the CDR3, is SQTIHQWPATLVQPVGSPLSLECTVEGTSNPNLYWYRQAAGRGLQLLFYSVGIGQISSEVPQNLSASRPQDRQFILSSKKLLLSDSGFYLCAWEGQGAHYGYTFGSGTRLTVV.

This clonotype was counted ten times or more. The CDR3 here is CASSYGQDRYEQYF. The CDR3 region has the DNA TGTGCCAGCAGTTACGGTCAGGACAGATACGAGCAGTACTTC. This chain links TRBV6-6 with TRBJ2-7; TRBD1 might be the D (6 bases). The V gene's germline CDR1 is MNHNY and CDR2 SVGAGI (reference sequence). Trimming removed 2 bases from V and 4 bases from J, with 12 bases in between. There are 14 residues in the CDR3.

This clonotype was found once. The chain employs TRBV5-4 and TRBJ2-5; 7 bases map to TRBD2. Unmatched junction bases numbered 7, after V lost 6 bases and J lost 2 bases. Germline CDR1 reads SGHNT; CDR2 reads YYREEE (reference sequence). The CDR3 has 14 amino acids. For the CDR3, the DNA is TGTGCCAGCACCTCGGTCGGGGGGCAAGAGACCCAGTACTTC. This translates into CASTSVGGQETQYF.

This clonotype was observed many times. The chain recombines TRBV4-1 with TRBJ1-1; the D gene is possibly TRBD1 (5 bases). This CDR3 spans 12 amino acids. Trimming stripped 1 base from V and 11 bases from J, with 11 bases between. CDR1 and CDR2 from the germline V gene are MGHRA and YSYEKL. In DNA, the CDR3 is TGCGCCAGCAGCCAAGTGGCAGGGAGGGCTTTCTTT. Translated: CASSQVAGRAFF.